The 16 T cell receptor beta chains listed next were all sequenced from one sample in a study of blood T cell repertoires in COVID-19. Clones were read by immunoSEQ multiplex PCR, and TCRdb kept only the in-frame ones, dropping some. This table holds some 60,000 clones, roughly 92% found once. Sequencing was performed on peripheral blood. Every receptor here comes from a human donor in a cohort sampled during active COVID-19.

V is TRBV3-1 (or the pseudogene TRBV3-2) and J is TRBJ2-7; 10 bases are shared with TRBD2. Germline lookup yields CDR1 LGHDT and CDR2 YNNKEL (reference sequence). The CDR3 length is 15 residues. V gave up 1 base and J gave up 5 bases; unmatched junction bases: 5. The CDR3 region is CASSQVAGGGNEQYF. CDR3 nucleotide sequence: TGTGCCAGCAGCCAAGTAGCGGGAGGTGGTAACGAGCAGTACTTC.

The CDR3 sequence is CASSLGPTNEQFF. CDR3 bases: TGTGCCAGCAGCTTAGGCCCAACAAATGAGCAGTTCTTC. The rearrangement uses TRBV11-3 and TRBJ2-1, with D unclear. Germline loops: CDR1 SGHNT, CDR2 YENEEA. This CDR3 region has 13 residues. The V end was cut by 1 base, the J end by 7 bases, with 8 bases between.

The rearrangement uses TRBV30 and TRBJ1-4; TRBD1 aligns across 8 bases. Germline loops: CDR1 GTSNPN, CDR2 SVGIG (reference sequence). The CDR3 loop spans 16 amino acids. V gave up 1 base and J gave up 8 bases; unmatched junction bases: 12. CDR3 bases: TGTGCCTGGAGTGCGGGCCTGGGGACAGGTAGAGAAAAACTGTTTTTT. Protein sequence: CAWSAGLGTGREKLFF.

The chain carries TRBV21-1 and TRBJ1-2; no DNA check was done on the table's D call, TRBD1. TRBV21-1 is shown as a pseudogene. The length of the CDR3 is 16 residues. DNA of the CDR3: TGTGCCAGCAGCAAACAGGCAGGCCCCGTCCAATATGGCTACACCTTC. As protein: CASSKQAGPVQYGYTF.

This rearrangement joins TRBV7-9 to TRBJ2-5; tentative D call: TRBD1 (5 bases). This CDR3 is 16 amino acids long. V lost 5 bases to trimming and J lost 1 base, with 17 bases between them. Germline V lookup: CDR1 SEHNR, CDR2 FQNEAQ (reference sequence). The CDR3 DNA reads TGTGCCAGCAGCCAGGGCGTGGGCATAATCCAAGAGACCCAGTACTTC. Encoded protein: CASSQGVGIIQETQYF.

A single count supports this clone. The chain has TRBV3-1 (or the pseudogene TRBV3-2) and TRBJ1-6; TRBD1 matches 7 bases. Losses at the gene ends were 0 bases for V and 7 bases for J; bases not matched to a gene: 3. CDR1 and CDR2 (germline): LGHDT, YNNKEL (reference sequence). The CDR3 has 15 amino acids. The CDR3 DNA sequence: TGTGCCAGCAGCCAAGATGCAGGGGGGAATTCACCCCTCCACTTT. This encodes CASSQDAGGNSPLHF.

This chain links TRBV7-2 with TRBJ2-7; no definite D call. V lost 1 base to trimming and J lost 0 bases, with 10 bases between them. The CDR3 has 15 residues. Germline V lookup: CDR1 SGHTA, CDR2 FQGNSA. The DNA for the CDR3 is TGTGCCAGCAGCTTAGGGGCACTTAGCTCCTACGAGCAGTACTTC. Amino acid sequence: CASSLGALSSYEQYF.

The V call is TRBV2, the J call TRBJ2-3; 16 bases line up with TRBD2. Trimming at V came to 5 bases and at J to 3 bases, leaving 8 bases not matched to a gene. The CDR3 totals 18 residues. In germline, CDR1 is SNHLY, CDR2 FYNNEI. CDR3 bases: TGTGCCAGCAGTACGGGACTAGCGGGAGGGCCTCGGACAGATACGCAGTATTTT. It is translated as CASSTGLAGGPRTDTQYF.

This chain joins TRBV5-1 and TRBJ2-5; 8 bases fit TRBD2. The length of the CDR3 is 15 residues. Germline V gene sequence: CDR1 SGHRS, CDR2 YFSETQ. Trimming cost V 4 bases and J 2 bases; bases outside gene matches: 7. CDR3 region: CASSRGIAGQETQYF. As DNA, the CDR3 is TGCGCCAGCAGCCGCGGGATAGCGGGACAAGAGACCCAGTACTTC.

The sample holds one count of this clone. This sequence joins TRBV23-1 and TRBJ2-5, with 11 positions matching TRBD1. TRBV23-1 is marked as an open reading frame, function uncertain. V dropped 2 bases and J dropped 7; count of bases not matched to a gene: 3. The CDR3 totals 14 residues. CDR3 in DNA: TGCGCCAGCAGTCAAAAGGGACAGGGGGTGACCCAGTACTTC. Translation gives CASSQKGQGVTQYF.

This chain links TRBV13 with TRBJ1-1; no clear D. Deletions cut 7 bases from V and 1 base from J, with 10 bases between. The germline V gene has CDR1 PRHDT and CDR2 FYEKMQ (reference sequence). This CDR3 is 13 amino acids long. CDR3 region: CASTFLRNTEAFF. The CDR3 coding sequence is TGTGCCAGCACGTTTTTGAGGAACACTGAAGCTTTCTTT.

This chain connects TRBV29-1 to TRBJ2-1; 7 bases are a match to TRBD2. In germline, CDR1 is SQVTM, CDR2 ANQGSEA. V was clipped by 6 bases and J by 7 bases; unmatched bases: 12. The CDR3 sequence is 14 residues long. The CDR3 nucleotides are TGCAGCGTCAGGACTAGAGCAAGGAGTAATGAGCAGTTCTTC. It translates to CSVRTRARSNEQFF.

The chain carries TRBV12-3 or TRBV12-4 and TRBJ2-3, with D maybe TRBD1 (6 bases). This CDR3 spans 13 amino acids. The V end was cut by 3 bases, the J end by 3 bases, with 7 bases between. In DNA, the CDR3 is TGTGCCAGCAGTTTCACAGGGACAGATACGCAGTATTTT. This sequence encodes CASSFTGTDTQYF.

The genes are TRBV4-1 and TRBJ1-4, with 10 nucleotides matching TRBD1. The ends lost 9 bases at V and 7 bases at J; junction bases unmatched: 11. The germline gives CDR1 MGHRA, CDR2 YSYEKL. CDR3 length: 15 amino acids. The CDR3 region is CASRTGGVGGEKLFF. CDR3 DNA sequence: TGCGCCAGTCGGACAGGGGGAGTCGGGGGTGAAAAACTGTTTTTT.

The J gene is TRBJ1-6, the V gene TRBV2, with a possible D match to TRBD1 (5 bases). The germline gives CDR1 SNHLY, CDR2 FYNNEI. Trimming took 6 bases from V and 6 from J, leaving 15 bases between them. The CDR3 is made up of 15 amino acids. CDR3 sequence: CASRERTFSNSPLHF. The CDR3, as DNA: TGTGCCAGCAGAGAACGGACATTTTCTAATTCACCCCTCCACTTT.

The rearrangement uses TRBV28 and TRBJ2-7; 13 positions agree with TRBD2. The CDR3 runs to 15 residues. Germline V gene sequence: CDR1 MDHEN, CDR2 SYDVKM. The V gene end was trimmed by 6 bases and the J gene end by 2 bases; junction bases not matched to a gene: 4. This CDR3 is CASRGTSGDTYEQYF. The DNA for the CDR3 is TGTGCCAGCAGGGGGACTAGCGGGGATACCTACGAGCAGTACTTC.